These T cell receptor beta chains were read from a single sample in a study of T cell responses to AZD1222 COVID-19 vaccine. Assay: immunoSEQ multiplex PCR; the TCRdb copy retains only in-frame clones and omits some. Altogether over 150,000 clones are present, approximately 89% being singletons, with the ten largest covering approximately 3.4%. The source material was peripheral blood, sampled 28 days after the second AZD1222 dose. These receptors came from an adult who received the AZD1222 COVID-19 vaccine. CDR3s include the opening cysteine and the closing phenylalanine or tryptophan. Each record gives: V gene, clone size, J gene, D gene, CDR3 DNA, CDR3 protein. D genes are given only for firm matches. Not all rows give a size; the values are once, few, many and, for expanded clones, a class.

v_gene: TRBV5-1
abundance: -
j_gene: TRBJ1-1
d_gene: -
CDR3nt: TGCGCCAGCAGAGGGACTGAAGCTTTCTTT
CDR3aa: CASRGTEAFF

v_gene: TRBV2
abundance: -
j_gene: TRBJ2-2
d_gene: TRBD1
CDR3nt: TGTGCCAGCGGTCCCAGGACAGGGGACACCGGGGAGCTGTTTTTT
CDR3aa: CASGPRTGDTGELFF

v_gene: TRBV6-6
abundance: -
j_gene: TRBJ2-2
d_gene: -
CDR3nt: TGTGCCAGCAGTTACTCGTCCGGCTTCGGGGAGCTGTTTTTT
CDR3aa: CASSYSSGFGELFF

v_gene: TRBV5-1
abundance: once
j_gene: TRBJ1-5
d_gene: -
CDR3nt: TGCGCCAGCAGCTTGTTCGGGGGGGGCAATCAGCCCCAGCATTTT
CDR3aa: CASSLFGGGNQPQHF

v_gene: TRBV7-3
abundance: once
j_gene: TRBJ1-1
d_gene: TRBD1
CDR3nt: TGTGCCACCAACCCTCAGGGGGCCTCGACGGCTTTCTTT
CDR3aa: CATNPQGASTAFF

v_gene: TRBV6-6
abundance: -
j_gene: TRBJ2-1
d_gene: TRBD1
CDR3nt: TGTGCCAGCAGCTCCAGGGGGCCTATTTACAATGAGCAGTTCTTC
CDR3aa: CASSSRGPIYNEQFF

v_gene: TRBV28
abundance: -
j_gene: TRBJ1-2
d_gene: TRBD1
CDR3nt: TGTGCCAGCAGTTTAATGCTGACAGGGGTGGGAATTGGTGGCTACACCTTC
CDR3aa: CASSLMLTGVGIGGYTF

v_gene: TRBV14
abundance: -
j_gene: TRBJ1-2
d_gene: -
CDR3nt: TGTGCCAGCAGCCAAGGATTTACCTATGGCTACACCTTC
CDR3aa: CASSQGFTYGYTF

v_gene: TRBV3-1/TRBV3-2
abundance: -
j_gene: TRBJ1-2
d_gene: -
CDR3nt: TGTGCCAGCAGCCAAGATCGTGGCTCAGTTAACTATGGCTACACCTTC
CDR3aa: CASSQDRGSVNYGYTF

v_gene: TRBV4-2
abundance: -
j_gene: TRBJ2-3
d_gene: TRBD2
CDR3nt: TGTGCCAGCAGCCAAGGAGGCGGCGGGAGGGCCCCAGATACGCAGTATTTT
CDR3aa: CASSQGGGGRAPDTQYF

v_gene: TRBV11-3
abundance: -
j_gene: TRBJ2-5
d_gene: TRBD1
CDR3nt: TGTGCCAGCAGCCCTGGGTGGGACAGTCCTCAGGGCCAAGAGACCCAGTACTTC
CDR3aa: CASSPGWDSPQGQETQYF

v_gene: TRBV7-3
abundance: -
j_gene: TRBJ2-3
d_gene: -
CDR3nt: TGTGCCAGCAGCCTAGGAGATGGCCCCTTTAGCACAGATACGCAGTATTTT
CDR3aa: CASSLGDGPFSTDTQYF

v_gene: TRBV3-1/TRBV3-2
abundance: -
j_gene: TRBJ2-7
d_gene: TRBD2
CDR3nt: TGTGCCAGCAGCCCCCGACTAGCGGGAGTACGCGAGCAGTACTTC
CDR3aa: CASSPRLAGVREQYF

v_gene: TRBV24-1
abundance: once
j_gene: TRBJ2-7
d_gene: TRBD1
CDR3nt: TGTGCCACGGGGGGCAGGGGGCGATCACCAAGCTCCTACGAGCAGTACTTC
CDR3aa: CATGGRGRSPSSYEQYF

v_gene: TRBV9
abundance: -
j_gene: TRBJ1-1
d_gene: -
CDR3nt: TGTGCCAGCAGCGGCCGGGAGATGAACACTGAAGCTTTCTTT
CDR3aa: CASSGREMNTEAFF

v_gene: TRBV10-3
abundance: -
j_gene: TRBJ2-2
d_gene: TRBD2
CDR3nt: TGTGCCATCGCTAGCGGGAGGGTAGGCACCGGGGAGCTGTTTTTT
CDR3aa: CAIASGRVGTGELFF

v_gene: TRBV6-5
abundance: -
j_gene: TRBJ2-1
d_gene: TRBD2
CDR3nt: TGTGCCAGCAGTTTCAGCGGGGGGGCTACTTACAATGAGCAGTTCTTC
CDR3aa: CASSFSGGATYNEQFF

v_gene: TRBV2
abundance: -
j_gene: TRBJ2-7
d_gene: -
CDR3nt: TGTGCCAGCAGTGAAGTAGAAATACTCCTCTACGAGCAGTACTTC
CDR3aa: CASSEVEILLYEQYF

v_gene: TRBV5-8
abundance: -
j_gene: TRBJ1-6
d_gene: -
CDR3nt: TGTGCCAGCAGCTTGGATAGGGGTGGACTAATAAATTCACCCCTCCACTTT
CDR3aa: CASSLDRGGLINSPLHF

v_gene: TRBV10-1
abundance: -
j_gene: TRBJ2-7
d_gene: -
CDR3nt: TGCGCCAGCAGTGAGTCTAGCGCCACCTTCTACGAGCAGTACTTC
CDR3aa: CASSESSATFYEQYF

v_gene: TRBV5-1
abundance: once
j_gene: TRBJ1-1
d_gene: -
CDR3nt: TGCGCCAGCTCGGGACATCAGAACACTGAAGCTTTCTTT
CDR3aa: CASSGHQNTEAFF

v_gene: TRBV5-5
abundance: -
j_gene: TRBJ2-1
d_gene: -
CDR3nt: TGTGCCAGCAGCTTGGCCATCGGTGAGCAGTTCTTC
CDR3aa: CASSLAIGEQFF

v_gene: TRBV6-5
abundance: -
j_gene: TRBJ1-2
d_gene: TRBD1
CDR3nt: TGTGCCAGCAGTTACGGAAGAACCGGGACAGGCCTCCGCTACACCTTC
CDR3aa: CASSYGRTGTGLRYTF

v_gene: TRBV28
abundance: -
j_gene: TRBJ2-1
d_gene: TRBD2
CDR3nt: TGTGCCAGCAGTTTCAATCCAACCGGGACTAGCGGATACAATGAGCAGTTCTTC
CDR3aa: CASSFNPTGTSGYNEQFF

v_gene: TRBV5-4
abundance: -
j_gene: TRBJ1-6
d_gene: -
CDR3nt: TGTGCCAGCAGCTTCGGGGGACAATATAATTCACCCCTCCACTTT
CDR3aa: CASSFGGQYNSPLHF

v_gene: TRBV7-3
abundance: -
j_gene: TRBJ2-5
d_gene: TRBD2
CDR3nt: TGTGCCAGCAGCTTAGGAGCCGGGACTAAAGAGACCCAGTACTTC
CDR3aa: CASSLGAGTKETQYF

v_gene: TRBV19
abundance: -
j_gene: TRBJ2-7
d_gene: TRBD1
CDR3nt: TGTGCCAGTAGCGGTGACAGGGGGAATAATCGGTACGAGCAGTACTTC
CDR3aa: CASSGDRGNNRYEQYF